The text below deals with one T cell receptor (beta chain). Its antigen remains unidentified. The data derive from a study of T cells in Graves' hyperthyroidism and ophthalmopathy. Amplification of TCR beta CDR3 regions was performed using RNA transcripts as template. First-round RT-PCR of the TCR CDR3 relied on the HTBI primer set. TCRdb itself ran the multiplex PCR reads through MiXCR, one entry per CDR3 protein. The sample records 300,000 to 350,000 distinct CDR3 sequences, around a sixth being singletons. Points from the study as a whole: A 13 V-J signature model discriminated ophthalmopathy versus stable hyperthyroidism.

Researchers defined stable Graves' hyperthyroidism as no ophthalmopathy progression within 18 months. Newly diagnosed hyperthyroidism, duration under 2 months, in patients aged 18 to 65. Sample: blood. The clonotype was recovered from a woman aged 45-65 years with Graves' hyperthyroidism.

CDR3 sequence (DNA): TGCAGTGCCCCCCGTGAGCATGAGCAGTTCTTC. It encodes CSAPREHEQFF. This chain uses TRBV20-1 with TRBJ2-1; D remains ambiguous. Per the germline V gene, CDR1 is DFQATT and CDR2 is SNEGSKA (reference sequence). The length of the CDR3 is 11 residues. V was cut by 6 bases and J by 8 bases, with 11 bases left in between.